The sequence of this TCR beta chain was determined in a study of beta chain features in type 1 diabetes. General study results and limits: A moderate, significant TCRB CDR3 shortening appeared in type 1 diabetes across four CD4+ subsets.

Every isolated RNA sample was fully reverse transcribed, so sequencing captured expressed TCRB transcripts. An average of about 3.5 million reads was obtained for naive, central memory and regulatory T cell samples. The table came from immunoSEQ multiplex PCR; TCRdb's copy has only in-frame clones and leaves some out. The sample has 900,000 or so clones; 17% are singletons. This clone was observed a few times. Its antigen is as yet unknown. Based on CD45RO/CCR7/CD25/CD127/CD95/CD27, CD4+ regulatory, stem cell-like memory, naive and central memory cells were sorted. This sequence originates from a woman in her late teens or twenties in good health. Sequenced sample: naive CD4+ T cells from blood.

CDR3 coding DNA: TGCGCCAGCAGACACACAGGGCCCTACGAGCAGTACTTC. Amino acids: CASRHTGPYEQYF. The chain carries TRBV10-2 and TRBJ2-7; tentative D call: TRBD1 (6 bases). Germline CDR1 is WSHSY and CDR2 is SAAADI. The CDR3 is made up of 13 amino acids. Trimming took 6 bases from V and 2 from J, leaving 11 bases between them.